This is a list of T cell receptor beta chains from one sample in a study of T cell responses to AZD1222 COVID-19 vaccine. Measured with immunoSEQ multiplex PCR; TCRdb has only the in-frame clones, and not every one. The profile covers fewer than 150,000 clones, with about nine tenths appearing a single time and 0.95% to 1.5% taken by the ten largest. The sequencing here drew on peripheral blood, taken on day 0 of AZD1222 vaccination. These receptors all stem from an adult in good health. Both conserved end residues are part of each CDR3. D genes are given only for firm matches. Expanded clones are given a class, and other clones once, few, many or no size at all.

>TRBJ1-5|TRBV10-1|.|.
CASSEYGDQPQHF
TGCGCCAGCAGTGAGTACGGAGATCAGCCCCAGCATTTT
>TRBJ1-4|TRBV5-4|once|.
CASTDLEGAEVEKLFF
TGTGCCAGCACCGACCTGGAGGGCGCGGAGGTAGAAAAACTGTTTTTT
>TRBJ1-2|TRBV6-2/TRBV6-3|few|.
CASSYLLGARGYTF
TGTGCCAGCAGTTACCTCTTGGGGGCGCGTGGCTACACCTTC
>TRBJ1-2|TRBV29-1|.|.
CSGAQGNYGYTF
TGCAGCGGGGCACAGGGAAACTATGGCTACACCTTC
>TRBJ2-7|TRBV4-1|.|.
CASSQERGYEQYF
TGCGCCAGCAGCCAAGAGAGAGGCTACGAGCAGTACTTC
>TRBJ1-3|TRBV5-1|many|.
CASSLGQISGNTIYF
TGCGCCAGCAGCTTGGGACAGATCTCTGGAAACACCATATATTTT
>TRBJ1-5|TRBV2|.|.
CASSRDGNQPQHF
TGTGCCAGCAGCCGGGACGGGAATCAGCCCCAGCATTTT
>TRBJ1-6|TRBV19|.|.
CASSQQRSSYNSPLHF
TGTGCCAGTAGTCAACAGAGGAGCTCCTATAATTCACCCCTCCACTTT
>TRBJ2-3|TRBV6-5|.|TRBD2
CATPCTAGGSDTQYF
TGTGCCACCCCCTGCACAGCGGGGGGGTCAGATACGCAGTATTTT
>TRBJ2-7|TRBV7-2|few|.
CASSWGGQDPYEQYF
TGTGCCAGCAGCTGGGGGGGACAGGACCCCTACGAGCAGTACTTC
>TRBJ2-7|TRBV5-5|.|.
CASSLRADFTSYEQYF
TGTGCCAGCAGCTTAAGGGCCGATTTCACCTCCTACGAGCAGTACTTC
>TRBJ1-6|TRBV15|.|.
CATSRDVTINNSPLHF
TGTGCCACCAGCAGAGATGTGACAATTAATAATTCACCCCTCCACTTT
>TRBJ1-1|TRBV4-3|.|.
CASSQDFVVSGPKTAEAFF
TGCGCCAGCAGCCAAGATTTTGTGGTTTCCGGGCCCAAGACGGCTGAAGCTTTCTTT